A single sample is the source of the 25 T cell receptor beta chains below, sequenced in a study of CD4 T cell repertoires in COVID-19. No culture step preceded sequencing of the ex vivo isolated memory T cells. Generated by immunoSEQ multiplex PCR, the TCRdb table keeps only in-frame clones and is missing some. The sample includes approximately 24,000 clones, over 90% of them seen just once. The sequencing used circulating follicular helper CD4+ T cells (cTfh) from blood, collected before the COVID-19 pandemic. All receptors derive from a human donor who had COVID-19.

The CDR3 here is CASSPGGTTGELFF. CDR3 nucleotides: TGTGCCAGCAGCCCCGGAGGGACCACCGGGGAGCTGTTTTTT. The chain links TRBV7-9 to TRBJ2-2, with D maybe TRBD2 (6 bases). Germline V gives CDR1 SEHNR, CDR2 FQNEAQ (reference sequence). The CDR3 consists of 14 residues. V was cut by 5 bases and J by 4 bases, with 11 bases left in between.

The gene calls are TRBV5-1 and TRBJ1-1, with TRBD1 matching 8 bases. With V trimmed by 4 bases and J by 0 bases, 8 bases remained unmatched. The germline CDR1 and CDR2 sequences are SGHRS and YFSETQ. The CDR3 has 16 residues. The CDR3 protein is CASSVRGPRMNTEAFF. The CDR3 nucleotides are TGCGCCAGCAGCGTCAGGGGGCCGCGGATGAACACTGAAGCTTTCTTT.

The V call is TRBV5-6, the J call TRBJ1-2; possibly TRBD1 for D (5 bases). V was pared by 2 bases and J by 3 bases, with 11 bases between. CDR1 and CDR2 from the germline V gene are SGHDT and YYEEEE. This CDR3 comprises 14 residues. As DNA, the CDR3 is TGTGCCAGCAGCTTAGGGGACTGGGACTATGGCTACACCTTC. Translated, it gives CASSLGDWDYGYTF.

The chain uses TRBV29-1 and TRBJ2-1, with 14 bases identical to TRBD2. V lost 7 bases, J lost 6 bases, and 2 bases stayed unmatched. Germline V gives CDR1 SQVTM, CDR2 ANQGSEA. The CDR3 spans 13 residues. The DNA of the CDR3 is TGCAGCGGACTAGCGGGGGGGCCCAATGAGCAGTTCTTC. It translates to CSGLAGGPNEQFF.

The J gene is TRBJ2-7, the V gene TRBV7-2; D may be TRBD1 (6 bases). CDR1 is SGHTA, CDR2 FQGNSA, per germline. With 5 bases removed from V and 0 bases from J, the gap between germline ends came to 23 bases. CDR3 length equals 18 residues. DNA of the CDR3: TGTGCCAGCAGCCTACGGGACACCGTAGTACTAAGCTCCTACGAGCAGTACTTC. As protein: CASSLRDTVVLSSYEQYF. Filled out from reference TRBV7-2 and TRBJ2-7, the complete variable domain reads GAGVSQSPSNKVTEKGKDVELRCDPISGHTALYWYRQSLGQGLEFLIYFQGNSAPDKSGLPSDRFSAERTGGSVSTLTIQRTQQEDSAVYLCASSLRDTVVLSSYEQYFGPGTRLTVT.

This chain joins TRBV11-3 and TRBJ2-1; 11 bases are shared with TRBD2. With 1 base clipped from V and 5 bases from J, the junction kept 1 base outside the gene matches. Germline CDR1 reads SGHNT; CDR2 reads YENEEA. This CDR3 is built from 15 residues. CDR3 residues: CASSLVGLADNEQFF. CDR3 nucleotides: TGTGCCAGCAGCTTAGTGGGACTAGCGGACAATGAGCAGTTCTTC.

This clone was counted only a few times. The rearrangement uses TRBV5-1 and TRBJ1-2, with D perhaps TRBD1 (5 bases). With 0 bases removed from V and 0 bases from J, the gap between germline ends came to 9 bases. CDR3 length: 15 amino acids. Germline V lookup: CDR1 SGHRS, CDR2 YFSETQ. CDR3 DNA: TGCGCCAGCAGCTTGGATTCGACAGCTAACTATGGCTACACCTTC. Encoded protein: CASSLDSTANYGYTF. Full variable domain (rest looked up from reference TRBV5-1 and TRBJ1-2): KAGVTQTPRYLIKTRGQQVTLSCSPISGHRSVSWYQQTPGQGLQFLFEYFSETQRNKGNFPGRFSGRQFSNSRSEMNVSTLELGDSALYLCASSLDSTANYGYTFGSGTRLTVV.

V is TRBV6-1 and J is TRBJ1-5; 9 nucleotides line up with TRBD1. Germline V gene lookup returns CDR1 MNHNS and CDR2 SASEGT. This CDR3 comprises 16 residues. The trim removed 4 bases at V and 2 bases at J, leaving 6 bases unmatched. The DNA for the CDR3 is TGTGCCAGCAGTGCACAGGGGGCGGAGGGCAATCAGCCCCAGCATTTT. It codes for CASSAQGAEGNQPQHF.

This chain links TRBV6-1 with TRBJ2-7; tentatively, D is TRBD2 (7 bases). The CDR3 is 14 residues long. Germline CDR1 is MNHNS and CDR2 is SASEGT. V dropped 5 bases and J dropped 6 bases, with 17 bases sitting between them. The CDR3 spells CASSRLGGPGEQYF. CDR3 nucleotides: TGTGCCAGCAGTCGTCTCGGGGGGCCCGGCGAGCAGTACTTC.

The CDR3 here is CASSYGRTGNNEQFF. CDR3 bases: TGTGCCAGCAGCTACGGTAGGACAGGCAACAATGAGCAGTTCTTC. The V gene is TRBV7-7, the J gene TRBJ2-1; 7 positions match TRBD1. Trimming at V came to 4 bases and at J to 5 bases, leaving 8 bases not matched to a gene. The CDR3 has 15 residues. Germline loops: CDR1 SSHAT, CDR2 FNYEAQ (reference sequence).

This clone was recorded a few times. The V gene is TRBV7-2, the J gene TRBJ1-1; D is perhaps TRBD1 (5 bases). CDR3 length: 14 residues. V was clipped by 0 bases and J by 11 bases, with 16 bases between them. Germline-derived CDR1 and CDR2 are SGHTA and FQGNSA. The CDR3 DNA reads as TGTGCCAGCAGCTTAGCCGGTGGGGCGCAGTCTGCTTTCTTT. This sequence encodes CASSLAGGAQSAFF.

The genes are TRBV4-1 and TRBJ1-2; 7 bases match TRBD1. Trimming took 3 bases from V and 4 from J; bases not matched to a gene: 2. The CDR3 runs 13 residues. Germline values: CDR1 MGHRA, CDR2 YSYEKL. For the CDR3, the DNA is TGCGCCAGCAGCCAGCGGACAGGCTATGGCTACACCTTC. Encoded protein: CASSQRTGYGYTF.

The rearrangement joins TRBV7-9 to TRBJ1-1; 10 bases match TRBD1. This CDR3 region has 18 residues. J lost 3 bases, V lost 1 base, and 11 bases had no gene match. Germline values: CDR1 SEHNR, CDR2 FQNEAQ (reference sequence). The CDR3 reads CASSLGGGQGRKYTEAFF. The CDR3 DNA sequence: TGTGCCAGCAGCTTAGGAGGGGGACAGGGGAGAAAGTACACTGAAGCTTTCTTT.

This chain uses TRBV19 with TRBJ2-7; maybe TRBD1 (5 bases). V was pared by 5 bases and J by 3 bases, with 14 bases between. Germline CDR1 LNHDA, CDR2 SQIVND (reference sequence). CDR3 length: 14 amino acids. The CDR3 nucleotides are TGTGCCAGTAGTCCCTGGGGCACTGGCTACGAGCAGTACTTC. Its translation is CASSPWGTGYEQYF.

The gene calls are TRBV5-1 and TRBJ2-2, with a tentative D call TRBD1 (5 bases). Looked up from germline, CDR1 is SGHRS and CDR2 is YFSETQ. V was trimmed by 2 bases and J by 9 bases, leaving 11 bases between them. This CDR3 is 13 amino acids long. The CDR3 sequence: CASSFDSPRELFF. CDR3 DNA: TGCGCCAGCAGCTTTGACAGCCCGCGGGAGCTGTTTTTT.

CDR3 in DNA: TGTGCCAGCAGCTTATTCAGGTTATACGAGCAGTACTTC. Encoded protein: CASSLFRLYEQYF. V and J are TRBV7-2 and TRBJ2-7; D uncertain. Germline CDR1 reads SGHTA; CDR2 reads FQGNSA. This CDR3 comprises 13 residues. V gave up 2 bases and J gave up 4 bases, with 9 bases separating them.

This chain joins TRBV28 and TRBJ2-5; tentatively, D is TRBD2 (6 bases). The length of the CDR3 is 14 residues. V dropped 2 bases and J dropped 0 bases, with 7 bases sitting between them. CDR1 is MDHEN and CDR2 is SYDVKM in the germline V gene. This CDR3 reads CASSLGGNQETQYF. In DNA form, the CDR3 reads TGTGCCAGCAGTTTAGGCGGGAACCAAGAGACCCAGTACTTC.

The chain has TRBV11-2 and TRBJ2-3, with D maybe TRBD2 (6 bases). Trimming stripped 3 bases from V and 0 bases from J, with 13 bases between. The CDR3 covers 16 residues. Germline V lookup: CDR1 SGHAT, CDR2 FQNNGV. The CDR3 bases are TGTGCCAGCAGCTTCCGACGGACTACTAGCACAGATACGCAGTATTTT. Translation: CASSFRRTTSTDTQYF.

In DNA, the CDR3 is TGTGCCAGCAGTGAACTAGCGAGCACAGATACGCAGTATTTT. Protein product: CASSELASTDTQYF. The chain is built from TRBV6-1 and TRBJ2-3; D is possibly TRBD2 (6 bases). Germline V lookup: CDR1 MNHNS, CDR2 SASEGT. V was trimmed by 2 bases and J by 0 bases, leaving 6 bases between them. The CDR3 consists of 14 residues.

The V gene is TRBV9, the J gene TRBJ1-3; TRBD1 is a possible D gene (5 bases). CDR3 length: 18 amino acids. Germline V lookup: CDR1 SGDLS, CDR2 YYNGEE. V was trimmed by 0 bases and J by 0 bases, leaving 16 bases between them. CDR3 sequence reads: CASSVEGRGRTSGNTIYF. The DNA of the CDR3 is TGTGCCAGCAGCGTAGAAGGGAGGGGACGGACCTCTGGAAACACCATATATTTT.

Only one count was recorded for this clone. This chain connects TRBV5-1 to TRBJ1-1; the D gene is possibly TRBD1 (5 bases). The CDR3 has 15 amino acids. Germline V CDR1 and CDR2: SGHRS, YFSETQ. The ends were cut back, 0 bases at V and 6 bases at J, with 15 bases in the middle. CDR3 in DNA: TGCGCCAGCAGCTTGGAAGGGGAAGGTCACGCTGAAGCTTTCTTT. Translation gives CASSLEGEGHAEAFF.

CDR3 region: CASMRTGGPGELFF. The CDR3 nucleotides read TGTGCCAGCATGAGGACAGGGGGTCCCGGGGAGCTGTTTTTT. The V call is TRBV6-5, the J call TRBJ2-2, with 10 bases that match TRBD1. The CDR3 has 14 residues. CDR1 is MNHEY and CDR2 is SVGAGI in the germline V gene. J was trimmed by 6 bases and V by 7 bases; bases with no gene match: 5.

V and J are TRBV7-6 and TRBJ1-1; D is ambiguous. The CDR3 spans 14 residues. V was trimmed by 5 bases and J by 0 bases, leaving 10 bases between them. Germline CDR1 SGHVS, CDR2 FNYEAQ. The CDR3 loop is CASSPGRVNTEAFF. CDR3 bases: TGTGCCAGCAGCCCCGGGCGGGTGAACACTGAAGCTTTCTTT.

This chain uses TRBV28 with TRBJ2-7; TRBD2 matches at 8 bases. J lost 0 bases, V lost 6 bases, and 7 bases had no gene match. The CDR3 contains 15 residues. Germline CDR1 reads MDHEN; CDR2 reads SYDVKM. The CDR3 here is CASRFPGTSSYEQYF. CDR3 nucleotide sequence: TGTGCCAGCAGATTCCCGGGGACTAGCTCCTACGAGCAGTACTTC.

This clone was counted a single time. The chain carries TRBV11-2 and TRBJ2-7; D is perhaps TRBD2 (7 bases). Trimming removed 4 bases from V and 6 bases from J, with 13 bases in between. The CDR3 runs to 13 residues. The V gene's germline CDR1 is SGHAT and CDR2 FQNNGV. The CDR3 protein is CASSYRGAGEQYF. As DNA, the CDR3 is TGTGCCAGCAGCTACCGGGGGGCGGGCGAGCAGTACTTC.